These T cell receptor beta chains were read from a single sample in a study of T cells in Graves' hyperthyroidism and ophthalmopathy. TCRdb passed the multiplex PCR reads through MiXCR, listing each CDR3 protein once. The sample lists over 700,000 distinct CDR3 sequences, about 35% occurring once. What was sequenced was blood. The source of these receptors is a woman aged 40 to 50 with Graves' hyperthyroidism. Both conserved end residues are part of each CDR3. Fields, in order: J gene, clone size, V gene, D gene, CDR3 protein, CDR3 DNA. The D gene is left open where the match is weak. Only some rows state a clone size, as once, few, many or a class for expanded clones.

TRBJ2-2 | many | TRBV10-3 | NA | CAISEFAGELFF | TGTGCCATCAGTGAGTTTGCCGGGGAGCTGTTTTTT
TRBJ1-2 | few | TRBV6-5 | NA | CASSPKKGSDYGYTF | TGTGCCAGCAGTCCCAAGAAGGGTTCCGATTATGGCTACACCTTC
TRBJ2-2 | few | TRBV19 | TRBD2 | CASSPRASGQTGELFF | TGTGCCAGTAGTCCACGCGCTAGCGGCCAGACCGGGGAGCTGTTTTTT
TRBJ1-4 | few | TRBV10-3 | NA | CASSYSQGTSEKLFF | TGTGCCAGCAGTTACTCACAGGGAACGAGTGAAAAACTGTTTTTT
TRBJ1-5 | few | TRBV4-1 | NA | CASSQAMGTFQPQHF | TGCGCCAGCAGCCAGGCTATGGGGACATTTCAGCCCCAGCATTTT
TRBJ1-4 | many | TRBV7-2 | NA | CASSRRATNEKLFF | TGTGCCAGCAGCCGTAGAGCAACTAATGAAAAACTGTTTTTT
TRBJ1-5 | few | TRBV6-5 | NA | CASSLTADQPQHF | TGTGCCAGCAGTCTCACGGCAGACCAGCCCCAGCATTTT
TRBJ1-2 | many | TRBV20-1 | NA | CSYKGGGEEGYTF | TGCAGTTATAAGGGGGGCGGGGAAGAAGGCTACACCTTC
TRBJ1-4 | many | TRBV12-3/TRBV12-4 | NA | CASSSRTATNEKLFF | TGTGCCAGCAGTTCCAGGACAGCAACTAATGAAAAACTGTTTTTT
TRBJ1-4 | NA | TRBV25-1 | NA | CASSQRGSTNEKLFF | TGTGCCAGCAGTCAAAGGGGATCGACTAATGAAAAACTGTTTTTT
TRBJ2-7 | NA | TRBV30 | NA | CAWSAFGYEQYF | TGTGCCTGGAGTGCCTTCGGGTACGAGCAGTACTTC
TRBJ1-5 | few | TRBV12-3/TRBV12-4 | NA | CASSYPTGDGGGNQPQHF | TGTGCCAGCAGTTACCCGACAGGTGACGGAGGCGGCAATCAGCCCCAGCATTTT
TRBJ1-5 | NA | TRBV28 | NA | CASSLPTSSNQSQHF | TGTGCCAGCAGTTTACCAACCTCTAGCAATCAGTCCCAGCATTTT
TRBJ1-4 | NA | TRBV7-8 | NA | CASSKGTSTNEKLFF | TGTGCCAGCAGCAAAGGGACATCAACTAATGAAAAACTGTTTTTT
TRBJ2-7 | NA | TRBV24-1 | TRBD1 | CAWSVYGTGGGEQYF | TGTGCCTGGAGTGTATACGGGACAGGGGGAGGCGAGCAGTACTTC
TRBJ1-1 | few | TRBV19 | NA | CATKDSMNTEAFF | TGTGCCACCAAGGACAGCATGAACACTGAAGCTTTCTTT
TRBJ1-2 | NA | TRBV7-2 | TRBD1 | CASSQVDRGHGYTF | TGTGCCAGCAGCCAGGTGGACAGGGGGCATGGCTACACCTTC
TRBJ2-2 | few | TRBV6-6 | TRBD2 | CASSSKLAGVTGELFF | TGTGCCAGCAGTTCTAAACTAGCGGGAGTAACCGGGGAGCTGTTTTTT
TRBJ1-2 | many | TRBV20-1 | TRBD1 | CGDREGYGYTF | TGCGGGGACAGGGAAGGCTATGGCTACACCTTC
TRBJ2-7 | NA | TRBV7-2 | NA | CASIEQGGSYEQYF | TGTGCCAGCATAGAGCAGGGGGGCTCCTACGAGCAGTACTTC
TRBJ2-7 | few | TRBV19 | TRBD1 | CASSMGFVGGRNEQYF | TGTGCCAGTAGTATGGGCTTTGTAGGGGGCCGCAACGAGCAGTACTTC
TRBJ1-2 | NA | TRBV15 | NA | CATSSKGPLGEYGYTF | TGTGCCACCAGCAGCAAGGGACCCCTGGGCGAGTATGGCTACACCTTC
TRBJ1-1 | few | TRBV19 | TRBD1 | CASSIGLWAGGNTEAFF | TGTGCCAGTAGTATTGGGTTGTGGGCAGGGGGGAACACTGAAGCTTTCTTT
TRBJ2-7 | NA | TRBV10-1 | NA | CASSESTGNEQYF | TGCGCCAGCAGTGAGTCTACGGGGAACGAGCAGTACTTC
TRBJ2-7 | NA | TRBV7-9 | TRBD1 | CASSPAHRDRNYEQYF | TGTGCCAGCAGCCCGGCTCACCGGGACAGGAACTACGAGCAGTACTTC
TRBJ1-2 | NA | TRBV29-1 | NA | CSLAGGEGYTF | TGCAGCTTAGCGGGCGGGGAGGGCTACACCTTC
TRBJ2-5 | few | TRBV7-2 | NA | CASSQVPRQETQYF | TGTGCCAGCAGCCAGGTCCCTCGTCAAGAGACCCAGTACTTC
TRBJ1-2 | NA | TRBV6-2/TRBV6-3 | TRBD1 | CASGYSGQNYGYTF | TGTGCCAGCGGCTACTCGGGACAGAACTATGGCTACACCTTC
TRBJ2-5 | many | TRBV29-1 | NA | CSVPFLGRGQETQYF | TGCAGCGTCCCCTTTTTGGGCAGGGGACAAGAGACCCAGTACTTC
TRBJ2-1 | once | TRBV10-3 | TRBD2 | CAISSGRSVDEQFF | TGTGCCATAAGTAGCGGGAGGTCGGTTGATGAGCAGTTCTTC
TRBJ1-2 | few | TRBV27 | TRBD1 | CASSLHGTGPPSSGYTF | TGTGCCAGCAGCCTACACGGGACAGGGCCCCCTTCGTCCGGCTACACCTTC
TRBJ1-2 | many | TRBV11-2 | NA | CASSLSDYYGYTF | TGTGCCAGCAGCTTAAGCGACTACTATGGCTACACCTTC